These 32 T cell receptor beta chains originate from one sample sequenced in a study of cytomegalovirus exposure and HLA in healthy donors. The PCR ran on 60 Vbeta and 13 Jbeta primers. Libraries were prepared by immunoSEQ multiplex PCR; TCRdb keeps only in-frame clonotypes and omits some of them. Of under 300,000 clones in the sample, roughly 70% were seen once. Sequences were obtained from PBMCs. The receptor source for this set is a female donor in good health and CMV-seronegative.

The CDR3 DNA reads as TGTGCCAGTAATGGTTTACAGGGGGCTTCCGAGCAGTACTTC. Its translation is CASNGLQGASEQYF. The chain recombines TRBV19 with TRBJ2-7; 9 positions match TRBD1. Trimming cost V 7 bases and J 6 bases; bases outside gene matches: 10. This CDR3 comprises 14 residues. Germline lookup yields CDR1 LNHDA and CDR2 SQIVND (reference sequence).

J is TRBJ1-5 and V is TRBV30, with TRBD1 identical over 9 bases. CDR3 length: 17 residues. Germline CDR1 and CDR2: GTSNPN and SVGIG (reference sequence). The J segment lost 1 base and the V segment lost 3 bases, leaving 10 bases of the junction unmatched. In DNA, the CDR3 is TGTGCCTGGAGCCCCAGAAGACAGGGGGGAAGCAATCAGCCCCAGCATTTT. It translates to CAWSPRRQGGSNQPQHF. The full variable domain, in which reference TRBV30 and TRBJ1-5 provide the parts outside the CDR3, is SQTIHQWPATLVQPVGSPLSLECTVEGTSNPNLYWYRQAAGRGLQLLFYSVGIGQISSEVPQNLSASRPQDRQFILSSKKLLLSDSGFYLCAWSPRRQGGSNQPQHFGDGTRLSIL.

V gene TRBV27 combines with J gene TRBJ1-1; D perhaps matches TRBD1 (6 bases). V dropped 5 bases and J dropped 1 base, with 8 bases sitting between them. Per germline, CDR1 MNHEY and CDR2 SMNVEV (reference sequence). The CDR3 covers 13 residues. The CDR3 loop is CASSNRANTEAFF. CDR3 bases: TGTGCCAGCAGTAACAGGGCGAACACTGAAGCTTTCTTT.

The V and J genes are TRBV19 and TRBJ1-2; perhaps TRBD1 as D (5 bases). V was trimmed by 4 bases and J by 8 bases, leaving 20 bases between them. The germline V gene has CDR1 LNHDA and CDR2 SQIVND (reference sequence). The CDR3 runs 15 residues. The CDR3 loop reads CASSTSGIPLLGYTF. CDR3 nucleotides: TGTGCCAGTAGTACTTCAGGGATCCCCCTCTTGGGCTACACCTTC.

This chain uses TRBV28 with TRBJ1-2; D may be TRBD1 (6 bases). The ends were cut back, 7 bases at V and 6 bases at J, with 12 bases in the middle. The CDR3 contains 12 residues. Germline-derived CDR1 and CDR2 are MDHEN and SYDVKM. The CDR3 spells CASTLAGDGYTF. The CDR3 nucleotides read TGTGCCAGCACCCTTGCAGGGGATGGCTACACCTTC.

This clone was picked up a small number of times. V usage is TRBV4-1 and J usage is TRBJ1-2; D gene unclear. V was pared by 2 bases and J by 4 bases, with 14 bases between. The germline V gene has CDR1 MGHRA and CDR2 YSYEKL. The CDR3 totals 15 residues. CDR3 in DNA: TGCGCCAGCAGCCAAATATCAAGCGGGCTCTATGGCTACACCTTC. Protein product: CASSQISSGLYGYTF.

The chain has TRBV11-3 and TRBJ2-7, with 9 bases fitting TRBD1. Germline loops: CDR1 SGHNT, CDR2 YENEEA. Germline trimming cut 5 bases from V and 5 bases from J; bases unmatched to any gene: 13. This CDR3 contains 16 residues. CDR3: CASSPPKVQGAHEQYF. Written as DNA, the CDR3 is TGTGCCAGCAGCCCCCCTAAAGTACAGGGGGCGCACGAGCAGTACTTC.

The genes are TRBV7-8 and TRBJ2-7, with D possibly TRBD1 on 6 matching bases. CDR3 size: 14 residues. CDR1 is SGHVS and CDR2 is FQNEAQ in the germline V gene. Trimming pared 1 base from V and 3 bases from J, leaving 10 bases between. The CDR3 protein is CASSLGGHRYEQYF. CDR3 nucleotides: TGTGCCAGCAGCTTAGGGGGACATCGCTACGAGCAGTACTTC.

V gene TRBV10-3 combines with J gene TRBJ2-7; 9 positions agree with TRBD1. The length of the CDR3 is 12 residues. The V and J ends lost 6 bases and 4 bases, in that order; junction bases with no gene match: 1. Germline lookup yields CDR1 ENHRY and CDR2 SYGVKD. This chain's CDR3 is CAISGTGYEQYF. DNA for the CDR3: TGTGCCATCAGCGGGACAGGGTACGAGCAGTACTTC.

The gene calls are TRBV27 and TRBJ2-1; 10 positions agree with TRBD1. Losses at the gene ends were 4 bases for V and 6 bases for J; bases not matched to a gene: 9. This CDR3 has 16 residues. CDR1 and CDR2 (germline): MNHEY, SMNVEV (reference sequence). The CDR3 DNA reads TGTGCCAGCAGTTCCACCCCCCGGGACAGGGGCAATGAGCAGTTCTTC. Residues: CASSSTPRDRGNEQFF.

The chain combines TRBV9 with TRBJ2-1, with TRBD1 as a possible D gene (6 bases). The CDR3 is made up of 17 amino acids. From germline, CDR1 is SGDLS and CDR2 YYNGEE. V was clipped by 2 bases and J by 7 bases, with 22 bases between them. CDR3 nucleotides: TGTGCCAGCAGCGTTACCTCGGCCTGGGCAGGGGTAAATGAGCAGTTCTTC. It codes for CASSVTSAWAGVNEQFF.

V gene TRBV7-8 combines with J gene TRBJ2-7; D is possibly TRBD2 (5 bases). The V gene's germline CDR1 is SGHVS and CDR2 FQNEAQ. CDR3 length: 15 amino acids. V lost 3 bases, J lost 5 bases, and 17 bases lay in between. CDR3 coding DNA: TGTGCCAGCAGCTTCCCTGGCCTGAGGGAGAACGAGCAGTACTTC. Protein product: CASSFPGLRENEQYF.

The count of this clone is one. The J gene is TRBJ1-2, the V gene TRBV27, with 8 bases fitting TRBD1. The junction had 6 bases not matched to a gene; V was cut back by 8 bases and J by 1 base. Germline CDR1 reads MNHEY; CDR2 reads SMNVEV (reference sequence). The CDR3 runs 14 residues. The DNA for the CDR3 is TGTGCCAGCGGAAGACAGGGGCATAACTATGGCTACACCTTC. This gives the protein CASGRQGHNYGYTF.

This clone showed up just a few times. This chain's CDR3 is CASSWGPPGLGNEQFF. The CDR3 bases are TGCGCCAGCAGCTGGGGACCGCCGGGACTAGGCAATGAGCAGTTCTTC. The chain combines TRBV5-1 with TRBJ2-1; 8 bases match TRBD2. The germline gives CDR1 SGHRS, CDR2 YFSETQ. V lost 3 bases to trimming and J lost 6 bases; unmatched junction nucleotides: 11. The CDR3 has 16 amino acids.

V is TRBV7-3 and J is TRBJ2-1; D is ambiguous. The V gene lost 4 bases and the J gene lost 1 base, with 5 bases spanning the gap. This CDR3 region has 13 residues. Germline CDR1 is SGHTA and CDR2 is FQGTGA. The CDR3 sequence: CASSSTSYNEQFF. The CDR3, as DNA: TGTGCCAGCAGCTCGACTTCCTACAATGAGCAGTTCTTC.

The V call is TRBV7-3, the J call TRBJ1-2, with 7 bases identical to TRBD1. This CDR3 region has 13 residues. Germline lookup yields CDR1 SGHTA and CDR2 FQGTGA. The ends lost 5 bases at V and 8 bases at J; junction bases unmatched: 8. The CDR3 loop reads CASSQETGSGYTF. DNA for the CDR3: TGTGCCAGCAGCCAAGAGACAGGGTCCGGCTACACCTTC.

With regard to this clone: This specimen includes other DNA sequences encoding the same CDR3. The CDR3, as DNA: TGTGCCAGCAGTTTGAGAGAGACCCAGTACTTC. Its protein product is CASSLRETQYF. This rearrangement joins TRBV28 to TRBJ2-5; D call uncertain. CDR3 length: 11 amino acids. Per the germline V gene, CDR1 is MDHEN and CDR2 is SYDVKM. Trimming pared 3 bases from V and 4 bases from J, leaving 3 bases between.

This clone was observed once. The chain is built from TRBV7-3 and TRBJ2-1; 7 nucleotides match TRBD2. J lost 3 bases, V lost 1 base, and 3 bases had no gene match. Germline V gene data show CDR1 as SGHTA and CDR2 as FQGTGA. The CDR3 extends over 15 amino acids. The CDR3 spells CASSLNGGSYNEQFF. CDR3 nucleotide sequence: TGTGCCAGCAGCTTAAATGGCGGGAGCTACAATGAGCAGTTCTTC. Together with reference TRBV7-3 and TRBJ2-1, the CDR3 gives the full variable domain: GAGVSQTPSNKVTEKGKYVELRCDPISGHTALYWYRQSLGQGPEFLIYFQGTGAADDSGLPNDRFFAVRPEGSVSTLKIQRTERGDSAVYLCASSLNGGSYNEQFFGPGTRLTVL.

CDR3 in amino acids: CASSKKTGWGTGELFF. The DNA for the CDR3 is TGTGCCAGTAGTAAAAAGACAGGGTGGGGCACCGGGGAGCTGTTTTTT. The rearrangement joins TRBV19 to TRBJ2-2; TRBD1 aligns across 7 bases. The CDR3 loop spans 16 amino acids. Germline V CDR1 and CDR2: LNHDA, SQIVND (reference sequence). Trimming took 4 bases from V and 4 from J; bases not matched to a gene: 9.

This chain connects TRBV27 to TRBJ1-1, with 9 bases lining up with TRBD1. The CDR3 extends over 15 amino acids. Germline V gene data show CDR1 as MNHEY and CDR2 as SMNVEV (reference sequence). The trim removed 6 bases at V and 2 bases at J, leaving 7 bases unmatched. The CDR3 bases are TGTGCCAGCAGAATAGGACAGGGGTCAAACACTGAAGCTTTCTTT. Translated, it gives CASRIGQGSNTEAFF.

The J gene is TRBJ1-3, the V gene TRBV4-1, with 7 bases matching TRBD1. CDR3 length: 18 amino acids. The ends lost 0 bases at V and 4 bases at J; junction bases unmatched: 12. Germline assignment: CDR1 MGHRA and CDR2 YSYEKL. The CDR3 protein is CASSQDLGRGMRGNTIYF. CDR3 nucleotide sequence: TGCGCCAGCAGCCAAGATCTCGGCAGGGGGATGCGAGGAAACACCATATATTTT.

This clone was seen once. The chain has TRBV7-9 and TRBJ2-1; 7 bases fit TRBD2. Germline V CDR1 and CDR2: SEHNR, FQNEAQ (reference sequence). CDR3 length: 14 amino acids. V was clipped by 4 bases and J by 4 bases; unmatched bases: 4. The chain's CDR3 is CASSWSGNYNEQFF. CDR3 bases: TGTGCCAGCAGCTGGAGCGGGAATTACAATGAGCAGTTCTTC.

The rearrangement joins TRBV20-1 to TRBJ2-1; D is uncertain. Trimming pared 6 bases from V and 9 bases from J, leaving 12 bases between. The CDR3 covers 11 residues. Germline CDR1 DFQATT, CDR2 SNEGSKA (reference sequence). CDR3 amino acids: CSASRGGEQFF. The CDR3 coding sequence is TGCAGTGCCTCCCGCGGCGGTGAGCAGTTCTTC.

As to this clone: One end of the junction fails to match germline, which may point to a read error. The chain couples TRBV7-9 to TRBJ2-7; TRBD2 agrees at 8 bases. Germline V gene lookup returns CDR1 SEHNR and CDR2 FQNEAQ (reference sequence). This CDR3 region has 14 residues. The CDR3 spells CASSLAGGSHEQYF. DNA of the CDR3: TGTGCCAGCAGCCTCGCGGGGGGCTCCCACGAGCAGTACTTC.

This clone has a handful of counts. This chain links TRBV5-1 with TRBJ1-2, with TRBD1 as a possible D gene (5 bases). The germline V and J ends were trimmed by 5 bases and 3 bases, with 14 bases remaining between them. CDR3 size: 14 residues. The germline V gene encodes CDR1 SGHRS and CDR2 YFSETQ. The CDR3 DNA reads TGCGCCAGCAGTCGGACACCTGAGGACTATGGCTACACCTTC. Translated, it gives CASSRTPEDYGYTF.

The chain couples TRBV6-1 to TRBJ2-7; TRBD1 agrees at 7 bases. V was pared by 3 bases and J by 3 bases, with 5 bases of the junction left unmatched. Per germline, CDR1 MNHNS and CDR2 SASEGT. The CDR3 contains 14 residues. The CDR3 sequence: CASSDRGISYEQYF. CDR3 coding DNA: TGTGCCAGCAGTGACAGGGGGATAAGCTACGAGCAGTACTTC.

The chain joins TRBV18 to TRBJ2-7; 9 nucleotides line up with TRBD2. Trimming took 2 bases from V and 5 from J; bases not matched to a gene: 7. The CDR3 loop spans 15 amino acids. The germline V gene encodes CDR1 KGHSH and CDR2 LQKENI. CDR3 loop: CASSPSSGIGNEQYF. Written as DNA, the CDR3 is TGTGCCAGCTCACCATCTAGCGGGATAGGTAACGAGCAGTACTTC.

The J gene is TRBJ2-5, the V gene TRBV15; TRBD1 agrees at 8 bases. The CDR3 sequence is 13 residues long. Looked up from germline, CDR1 is LNHNV and CDR2 is YYDKDF (reference sequence). Trimming removed 6 bases from V and 5 bases from J; junction bases left unmatched: 5. The CDR3 loop is CATSRQGSETQYF. The DNA of the CDR3 is TGTGCCACCAGTCGACAGGGGTCGGAGACCCAGTACTTC.

This chain connects TRBV10-1 to TRBJ1-1; 8 positions agree with TRBD1. Germline V gene sequence: CDR1 WNHNN, CDR2 SYGVQD (reference sequence). V lost 4 bases to trimming and J lost 4 bases; unmatched junction nucleotides: 11. The CDR3 has 16 amino acids. CDR3 loop: CASSGQGAPGATEAFF. CDR3 nucleotide sequence: TGCGCCAGCAGTGGCCAGGGGGCGCCGGGGGCCACTGAAGCTTTCTTT.

The chain links TRBV11-2 to TRBJ2-3, with 8 bases identical to TRBD2. V lost 5 bases, J lost 1 base, and 5 bases stayed unmatched. Germline V gene data show CDR1 as SGHAT and CDR2 as FQNNGV. This CDR3 comprises 15 residues. The CDR3 bases are TGTGCCAGCAGCGTCGGAGCGGGGGGCACAGATACGCAGTATTTT. Its protein is CASSVGAGGTDTQYF.

This chain links TRBV15 with TRBJ2-5, with 7 bases fitting TRBD2. The CDR3 is made up of 17 amino acids. V shed 0 bases, J shed 2 bases, and the junction held 9 bases outside the gene matches. Germline lookup yields CDR1 LNHNV and CDR2 YYDKDF (reference sequence). The CDR3 DNA follows: TGTGCCACCAGCAGAGATCCTATCCGGGAGGATCAAGAGACCCAGTACTTC. The encoded protein is CATSRDPIREDQETQYF.

In this sample, this clone turned up a few times. The chain links TRBV27 to TRBJ1-6; maybe TRBD1 (6 bases). From germline, CDR1 is MNHEY and CDR2 SMNVEV (reference sequence). V shed 0 bases and J shed 9 bases, with 12 bases lying between them. The length of the CDR3 is 15 residues. CDR3 nucleotides: TGTGCCAGCAGTTTATCCCCTACAGGGATTTCACCCCTCCACTTT. Encoded protein: CASSLSPTGISPLHF.